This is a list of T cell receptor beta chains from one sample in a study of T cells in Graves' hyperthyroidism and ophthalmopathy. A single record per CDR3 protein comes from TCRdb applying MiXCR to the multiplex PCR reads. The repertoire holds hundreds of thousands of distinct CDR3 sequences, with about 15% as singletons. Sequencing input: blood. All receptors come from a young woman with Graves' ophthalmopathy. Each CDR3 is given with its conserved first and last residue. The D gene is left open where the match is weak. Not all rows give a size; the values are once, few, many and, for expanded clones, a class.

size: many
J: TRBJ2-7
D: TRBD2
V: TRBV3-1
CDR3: CASSRTTSGRVYEQYF
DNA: TGTGCCAGCAGCCGTACGACTAGCGGGAGGGTATACGAGCAGTACTTC

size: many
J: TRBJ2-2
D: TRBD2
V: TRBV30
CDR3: CASLGGSNTGELFF
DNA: TGTGCCTCATTGGGGGGGTCGAACACCGGGGAGCTGTTTTTT

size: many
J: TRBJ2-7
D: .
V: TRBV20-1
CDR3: CSALQGEQYF
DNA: TGCAGTGCTCTTCAGGGCGAGCAGTACTTC

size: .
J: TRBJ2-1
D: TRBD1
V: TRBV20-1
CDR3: CSASQVPQDRVPYEQFF
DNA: TGCAGTGCTAGTCAGGTCCCCCAGGACAGGGTCCCGTATGAGCAGTTCTTC

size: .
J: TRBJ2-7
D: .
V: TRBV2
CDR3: CASKQTGAKSYEQYF
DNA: TGTGCCAGCAAGCAGACAGGAGCGAAGTCCTACGAGCAGTACTTC

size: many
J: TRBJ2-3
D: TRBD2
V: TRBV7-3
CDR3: CASSPLAGGPTDTQYF
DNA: TGTGCCAGCAGCCCACTAGCGGGAGGGCCAACAGATACGCAGTATTTT

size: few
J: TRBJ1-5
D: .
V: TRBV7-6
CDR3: CASSLAAEGTGQPQHF
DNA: TGTGCCAGCAGCTTAGCGGCAGAGGGAACGGGGCAGCCCCAGCATTTT

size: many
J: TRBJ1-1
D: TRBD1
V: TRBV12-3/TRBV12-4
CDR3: CASRGDRKNTEAFF
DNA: TGTGCCAGCAGGGGGGACAGAAAGAACACTGAAGCTTTCTTT

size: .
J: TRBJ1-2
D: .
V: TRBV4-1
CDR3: CASSQGRTESSYGYTF
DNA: TGCGCCAGCAGCCAAGGGAGGACAGAGAGTAGCTATGGCTACACCTTC

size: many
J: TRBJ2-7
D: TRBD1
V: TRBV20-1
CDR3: CSARGTGSSYEQYF
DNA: TGCAGTGCTAGAGGGACAGGAAGCTCCTACGAGCAGTACTTC

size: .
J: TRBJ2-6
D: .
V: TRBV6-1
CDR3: CASNDRSSSGANVLTF
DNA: TGTGCCAGCAACGACAGATCTTCCTCTGGGGCCAACGTCCTGACTTTC

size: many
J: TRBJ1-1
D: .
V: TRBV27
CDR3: CASSDVVGTEAFF
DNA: TGTGCCAGCAGTGATGTTGTGGGCACTGAAGCTTTCTTT

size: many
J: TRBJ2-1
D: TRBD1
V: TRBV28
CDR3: CASSLPGGADEQFF
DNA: TGTGCCAGCAGTTTGCCAGGGGGCGCCGATGAGCAGTTCTTC

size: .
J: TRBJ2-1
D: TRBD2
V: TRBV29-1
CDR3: CSVERLAGGRNVNEQFF
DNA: TGCAGCGTTGAAAGGTTAGCGGGAGGGCGGAATGTCAATGAGCAGTTCTTC

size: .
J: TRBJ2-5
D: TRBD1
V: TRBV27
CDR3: CASRSTQGWETQYF
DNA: TGTGCCAGCAGGTCCACACAGGGGTGGGAGACCCAGTACTTC

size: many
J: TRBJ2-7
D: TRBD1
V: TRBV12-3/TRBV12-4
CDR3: CASSLGTGRYEQYF
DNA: TGTGCCAGCAGTTTAGGGACAGGGCGGTACGAGCAGTACTTC

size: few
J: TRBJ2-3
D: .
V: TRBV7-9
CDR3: CASSLDRLSNTQYF
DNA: TGTGCCAGCAGCTTAGACAGGCTTTCTAATACGCAGTATTTT

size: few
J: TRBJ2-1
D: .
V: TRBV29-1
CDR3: CSAFGLGGDEQFF
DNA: TGCAGCGCCTTTGGGCTAGGGGGAGATGAGCAGTTCTTC

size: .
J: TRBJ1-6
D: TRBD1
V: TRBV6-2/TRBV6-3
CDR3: CASSYSSRTGVSPLHF
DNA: TGTGCCAGCAGTTACTCGTCGAGGACAGGGGTGTCACCCCTCCACTTT

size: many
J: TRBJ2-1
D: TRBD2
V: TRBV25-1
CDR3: CASSEGGRGGLDEQFF
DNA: TGTGCCAGCAGTGAAGGGGGGCGGGGGGGCCTCGATGAGCAGTTCTTC

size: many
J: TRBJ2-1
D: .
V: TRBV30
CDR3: CAWSAGAVGSYNEQFF
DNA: TGTGCCTGGAGTGCTGGGGCCGTTGGTTCCTACAATGAGCAGTTCTTC

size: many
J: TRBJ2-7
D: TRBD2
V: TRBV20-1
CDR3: CSARDGLAYEQYF
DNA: TGCAGTGCTAGAGATGGACTAGCCTACGAGCAGTACTTC

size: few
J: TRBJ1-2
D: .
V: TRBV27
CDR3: CASSLSSTGGGYGYTF
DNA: TGTGCCAGCAGTTTATCCTCCACAGGAGGGGGTTATGGCTACACCTTC

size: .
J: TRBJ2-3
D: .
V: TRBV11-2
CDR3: CASSLSGGRADTQYF
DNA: TGTGCCAGCAGCTTGTCTGGGGGGCGTGCAGATACGCAGTATTTT

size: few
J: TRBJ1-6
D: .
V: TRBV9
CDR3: CASSPDPNSPLHF
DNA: TGTGCCAGCAGCCCGGACCCGAATTCACCCCTCCACTTT

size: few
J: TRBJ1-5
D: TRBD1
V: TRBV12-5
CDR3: CASGLRGQPHQPQHF
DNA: TGTGCTAGTGGTTTGAGGGGGCAACCTCATCAGCCCCAGCATTTT

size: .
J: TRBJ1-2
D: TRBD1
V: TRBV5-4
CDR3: CASSLGGTGRNYGYTF
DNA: TGTGCCAGCAGCTTGGGCGGGACAGGGCGCAACTATGGCTACACCTTC

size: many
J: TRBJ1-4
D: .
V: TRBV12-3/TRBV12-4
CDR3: CASSFGGRGEKLFF
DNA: TGTGCCAGCAGTTTCGGGGGGCGGGGTGAAAAACTGTTTTTT

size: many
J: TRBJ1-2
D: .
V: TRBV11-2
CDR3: CASSFPGYGYTF
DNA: TGTGCCAGCAGCTTCCCAGGATATGGCTACACCTTC

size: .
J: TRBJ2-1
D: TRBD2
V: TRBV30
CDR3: CAWNTGTSGSVYNEQFF
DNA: TGTGCCTGGAACACCGGGACTAGCGGGAGTGTCTACAATGAGCAGTTCTTC

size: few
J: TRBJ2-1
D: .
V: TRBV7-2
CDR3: CASSLNWGARGYNEQFF
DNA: TGTGCCAGCAGCTTAAATTGGGGGGCCAGAGGGTACAATGAGCAGTTCTTC

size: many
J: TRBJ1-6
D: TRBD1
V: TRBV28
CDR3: CASSSAGTGDSPLHF
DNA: TGTGCCAGCAGTTCCGCCGGGACAGGGGATTCACCCCTCCACTTT

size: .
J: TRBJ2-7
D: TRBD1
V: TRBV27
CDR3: CASSPTQGANEQYF
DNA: TGTGCCAGCAGTCCTACTCAGGGGGCCAACGAGCAGTACTTC

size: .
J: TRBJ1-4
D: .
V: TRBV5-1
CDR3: CASSLQQGRNEKLFF
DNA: TGCGCCAGCAGCTTGCAACAGGGACGGAACGAAAAACTGTTTTTT

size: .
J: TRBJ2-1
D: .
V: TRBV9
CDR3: CASSAENKLNEQFF
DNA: TGTGCCAGCAGCGCCGAAAACAAGTTGAATGAGCAGTTCTTC

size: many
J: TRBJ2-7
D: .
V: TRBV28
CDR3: CASSFVQGNLAEQYF
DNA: TGTGCCAGCAGTTTCGTCCAGGGAAACCTAGCCGAGCAGTACTTC

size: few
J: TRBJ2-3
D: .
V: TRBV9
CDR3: CASSADGPGTDTQYF
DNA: TGTGCCAGCAGCGCTGATGGGCCAGGCACAGATACGCAGTATTTT

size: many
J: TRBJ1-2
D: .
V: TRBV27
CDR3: CASRDMEANYGYTF
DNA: TGTGCCAGCAGGGACATGGAAGCTAACTATGGCTACACCTTC

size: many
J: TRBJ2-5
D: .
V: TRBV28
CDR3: CASSLRFLQETQYF
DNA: TGTGCCAGCAGTTTACGGTTCTTACAAGAGACCCAGTACTTC

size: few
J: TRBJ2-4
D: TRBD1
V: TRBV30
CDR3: CAWSVQGPQGIQYF
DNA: TGTGCCTGGAGTGTACAGGGGCCCCAGGGCATTCAGTACTTC

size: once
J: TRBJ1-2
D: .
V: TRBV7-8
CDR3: CASSPTKGGYYGYTF
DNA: TGTGCCAGCAGCCCGACGAAGGGAGGTTACTATGGCTACACCTTC

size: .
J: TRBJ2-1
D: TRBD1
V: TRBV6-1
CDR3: CASSGRQGLYNEQFF
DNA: TGTGCCAGCAGTGGCCGACAGGGGCTATACAATGAGCAGTTCTTC

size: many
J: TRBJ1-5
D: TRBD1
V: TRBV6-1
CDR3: CASTDRGMEPQHF
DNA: TGTGCCAGCACCGACAGGGGTATGGAGCCCCAGCATTTT

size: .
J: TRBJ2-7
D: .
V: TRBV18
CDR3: CASSPVQGSYEQYF
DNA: TGTGCCAGCTCACCAGTGCAGGGCTCCTACGAGCAGTACTTC

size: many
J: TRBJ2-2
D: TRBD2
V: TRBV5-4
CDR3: CASSTGLAGELFF
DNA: TGTGCCAGCAGTACAGGACTAGCCGGGGAGCTGTTTTTT

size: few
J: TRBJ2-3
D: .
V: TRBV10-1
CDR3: CASSEARTNTDTQYF
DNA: TGCGCCAGCAGTGAGGCCCGGACTAACACAGATACGCAGTATTTT

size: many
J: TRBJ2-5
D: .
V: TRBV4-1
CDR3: CASSPPGTVRETQYF
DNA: TGCGCCAGCAGCCCACCCGGGACGGTGAGGGAGACCCAGTACTTC

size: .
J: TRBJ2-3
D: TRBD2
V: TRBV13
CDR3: CASSLNLAGGLDTQYF
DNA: TGTGCCAGCAGCTTAAACCTAGCGGGGGGGTTAGATACGCAGTATTTT

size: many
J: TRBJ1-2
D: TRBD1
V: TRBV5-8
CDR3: CASSPGTGLYYGYTF
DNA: TGTGCCAGCAGCCCCGGGACAGGTCTATACTATGGCTACACCTTC

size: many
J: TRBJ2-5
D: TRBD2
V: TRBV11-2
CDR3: CASSLGLAGSGQETQYF
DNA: TGTGCCAGCAGCTTAGGACTAGCGGGGTCCGGCCAAGAGACCCAGTACTTC

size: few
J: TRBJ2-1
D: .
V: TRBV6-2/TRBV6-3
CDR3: CASTRRGTNEQFF
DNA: TGTGCCAGTACGAGAAGGGGAACGAATGAGCAGTTCTTC

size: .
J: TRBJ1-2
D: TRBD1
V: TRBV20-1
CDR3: CSASPQGTKSGYTF
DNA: TGCAGTGCTAGCCCACAGGGGACTAAATCTGGCTACACCTTC